This TCR beta chain was captured in a study of T cells after yellow fever vaccination. TCRdb re-called the 5' RACE reads through MiXCR, storing one row per CDR3 protein. This sample has about 350,000 distinct CDR3 sequences, with 4.1% found just once. The CDR3 runs to 12 residues. Germline V gene lookup returns CDR1 MGHDK and CDR2 SYGVNS. The V gene lost 3 bases and the J gene lost 3 bases, with 6 bases spanning the gap. This clonotype was seen more than once but under ten times. This clonotype was sampled from a man aged 18 to 30 who received the YFV17D yellow fever vaccine. This chain links TRBV25-1 with TRBJ2-7; tentative D call: TRBD1 (5 bases). Sample: PBMCs, taken 5 days after the yellow fever booster vaccination. The CDR3 is CASSDTGYEQYV. CDR3 nucleotide sequence: TGTGCCAGCAGTGACACAGGCTACGAGCAGTACGTC.